Reported below is one T cell receptor beta chain. The source of the sample is a study of blood T cell repertoires in COVID-19. Whole-study context: Donors in the United States, Italy and Spain gave samples during acute or convalescent COVID-19. PBMCs, B-cell-depleted T cells, or T cells provided the cDNA or gDNA that made up the material.

Patients from Seattle were sampled longitudinally, starting during active infection. Per the original methods: Reference gene primer amplification gave nucleated cell count estimates. Repertoires were generated with immunoSEQ multiplex PCR, while TCRdb's copy carries only in-frame clones and drops some. That table gives V, J and clone size, and the DNA gave D and trimming. The sample shows about 95,000 clones, about four fifths of them seen only once. From germline, CDR1 is SGHDT and CDR2 YYEEEE. V lost 4 bases and J 4 bases, leaving 26 bases between the germline ends. This CDR3 is built from 18 residues.

The chain joins TRBV5-6 to TRBJ1-1; tentatively, D is TRBD1 (5 bases). The sequencing sample was made of peripheral blood. The TCR originated in a man of 80 years or more with COVID-19, enrolled during active disease. This chain's CDR3 is CASSHNAGPGWGSTEAFF. CDR3 nucleotide sequence: TGTGCCAGCAGCCACAACGCGGGGCCGGGGTGGGGGAGCACTGAAGCTTTCTTT.